These T cell receptor beta chains were read from a single sample in a study of liver allograft versus peripheral blood T cells. MiXCR was run by TCRdb on the reads, yielding one entry per CDR3 protein. The sample holds about 2,100 distinct CDR3 sequences, around 15% seen once. These TCRs come from a human patient who had a liver transplant. Among the T cells, some may be from the graft donor. CDR3s include the opening cysteine and the closing phenylalanine or tryptophan. D genes are given only for firm matches. Size values are once, few and many counts, or a class for expanded clones, and some rows have none.

CDR3	DNA	D	size	J	V
CASSPGGRGYTF	TGTGCCAGCAGTCCCGGGGGCAGAGGCTACACCTTC	NA	large	TRBJ1-2	TRBV12-3/TRBV12-4
CASSLKLAGGTQYF	TGTGCCAGCAGTTTGAAACTAGCGGGGGGCACGCAGTATTTT	TRBD2	few	TRBJ2-3	TRBV27
CASSLGMNYGYTF	TGTGCCAGTAGTTTAGGGATGAACTATGGCTACACCTTC	NA	medium-sized	TRBJ1-2	TRBV19
CASSPAGRFNSPLHF	TGTGCCAGCAGCCCTGCCGGGCGGTTTAATTCACCCCTCCACTTT	NA	few	TRBJ1-6	TRBV5-5
CASRIGESGLETQYF	TGTGCCAGCAGGATAGGCGAATCAGGGTTGGAGACCCAGTACTTC	NA	few	TRBJ2-5	TRBV2
CSARYRPSGYTF	TGCAGTGCTAGATACAGGCCTTCGGGCTACACCTTC	NA	medium-sized	TRBJ1-2	TRBV20-1
CASSPRENSPLHF	TGTGCCAGCAGCCCCAGGGAAAATTCACCCCTCCACTTT	NA	medium-sized	TRBJ1-6	TRBV11-1
CASRLGAGQPQHF	TGTGCCAGCAGGTTGGGGGCCGGTCAGCCCCAGCATTTT	NA	medium-sized	TRBJ1-5	TRBV27
CASSDGAGGQHF	TGTGCCAGCAGTGACGGAGCCGGGGGCCAGCATTTT	NA	large	TRBJ1-5	TRBV6-1
CASSSTGSGNEQFF	TGTGCCAGCAGTTCTACAGGGTCAGGGAATGAGCAGTTCTTC	NA	NA	TRBJ2-1	TRBV12-3/TRBV12-4
CASSFRYNSPLHF	TGTGCCAGCAGCTTTAGGTATAATTCACCCCTCCACTTT	NA	medium-sized	TRBJ1-6	TRBV5-6
CASSFTGSSGANVLTF	TGTGCCAGCAGTTTTACAGGGAGCTCTGGGGCCAACGTCCTGACTTTC	NA	medium-sized	TRBJ2-6	TRBV7-2
CASTLHFQGDTEAFF	TGTGCCAGCACGTTGCATTTTCAGGGTGACACTGAAGCTTTCTTT	NA	medium-sized	TRBJ1-1	TRBV6-5
CASSPSGANYGYTF	TGTGCCAGCAGCCCTTCTGGCGCTAACTATGGCTACACCTTC	NA	few	TRBJ1-2	TRBV3-1
CASSGQGPSRSGYGYTF	TGTGCCAGCAGTGGCCAGGGGCCTTCTAGGAGCGGCTATGGCTACACCTTC	NA	many	TRBJ1-2	TRBV2
CASSLIDGGGYTF	TGTGCCAGCAGCTTGATTGATGGCGGTGGCTACACCTTC	NA	NA	TRBJ1-2	TRBV5-6
CASSFRPQTSSGNTIYF	TGTGCCAGCAGCTTTCGTCCGCAGACGTCCTCTGGAAACACCATATATTTT	NA	large	TRBJ1-3	TRBV11-1
CSGGMEDTQYF	TGCAGCGGGGGGATGGAGGATACGCAGTATTTT	NA	few	TRBJ2-3	TRBV29-1
CASSLWDRTFDAQPQHF	TGTGCCAGCAGCTTGTGGGACAGGACTTTTGACGCTCAGCCCCAGCATTTT	TRBD1	medium-sized	TRBJ1-5	TRBV5-6
CASSGQGSNQPQHF	TGTGCCAGCTCGGGACAGGGTAGCAATCAGCCCCAGCATTTT	TRBD1	medium-sized	TRBJ1-5	TRBV6-2/TRBV6-3
CASSTTGRATYEQYF	TGTGCCAGCAGTACCACAGGGAGGGCTACCTACGAGCAGTACTTC	NA	medium-sized	TRBJ2-7	TRBV6-1
CASSLLTENRGYTF	TGTGCCAGCAGCTTATTGACAGAGAATAGGGGCTACACCTTC	NA	large	TRBJ1-2	TRBV5-4
CSASSGSSTSDTQYF	TGCAGTGCTAGTTCCGGGTCGAGCACGTCAGATACGCAGTATTTT	NA	NA	TRBJ2-3	TRBV20-1
CASSESHRGLYGYTF	TGTGCCAGCAGTGAATCCCACAGGGGGCTCTATGGCTACACCTTC	TRBD1	medium-sized	TRBJ1-2	TRBV25-1
CASSLTGGAAYNEQFF	TGTGCCAGCAGCTTAACAGGGGGCGCAGCCTACAATGAGCAGTTCTTC	TRBD1	few	TRBJ2-1	TRBV9
CASRSLEHEQYF	TGTGCCAGCAGGTCGCTCGAACACGAGCAGTACTTC	NA	medium-sized	TRBJ2-7	TRBV6-5
CASSHGESDEQYF	TGCGCCAGCAGTCACGGGGAGTCGGACGAGCAGTACTTC	NA	few	TRBJ2-7	TRBV23-1
CSAPRGVNSPLHF	TGCAGTGCTCCAAGGGGCGTGAATTCACCCCTCCACTTT	NA	medium-sized	TRBJ1-6	TRBV20-1
CASSTPGNWATNTEAFF	TGTGCCAGCAGCACCCCAGGGAATTGGGCAACGAACACTGAAGCTTTCTTT	NA	many	TRBJ1-1	TRBV7-9
CAIRPGSGPYGYTF	TGTGCCATCAGACCCGGGAGCGGACCCTATGGCTACACCTTC	NA	large	TRBJ1-2	TRBV10-3
CASSYSGTVNTEAFF	TGTGCCAGCAGTTACTCGGGGACGGTGAACACTGAAGCTTTCTTT	NA	medium-sized	TRBJ1-1	TRBV6-5